A single sample gave rise to the 11 T cell receptor beta chains below, sequenced in a study of CD8+ T cells in alopecia areata. cDNA prepared by RNA extraction and subsequent reverse transcription served as the template for sequencing. Profiled with immunoSEQ multiplex PCR; TCRdb holds only in-frame clones, not every one. This table holds about 220,000 clones, 50% to 60% found once. Sample treatment: oral pan-JAK inhibitor, 5-10 mg twice daily. The starting material was CD4+ T cells sorted from blood, obtained at week 4, from a patient treated with tofacitinib. The receptors shown here come from a human donor with alopecia areata.

This clone has just a few counts. V usage is TRBV29-1 and J usage is TRBJ2-3, with 10 bases fitting TRBD2. J was trimmed by 5 bases and V by 4 bases; bases with no gene match: 3. There are 13 residues in the CDR3. The germline gives CDR1 SQVTM, CDR2 ANQGSEA. The CDR3 coding sequence is TGCAGCGTTGCTAGCGGGGGTGGAGATACGCAGTATTTT. It yields the protein CSVASGGGDTQYF.

This sequence joins TRBV6-1 and TRBJ2-2; 7 nucleotides agree with TRBD1. CDR1 MNHNS and CDR2 SASEGT come from the germline V gene. V lost 11 bases, J lost 7 bases, and 4 bases stayed unmatched. The CDR3 consists of 11 residues. Written as DNA, the CDR3 is TGTGCCGGGGGACAGAACGGGGAGCTGTTTTTT. Protein product: CAGGQNGELFF.

The rearrangement links TRBV25-1 to TRBJ2-7; D is perhaps TRBD1 or TRBD2 (5 bases each). The CDR3 contains 13 residues. With 1 base removed from V and 5 bases from J, the gap between germline ends came to 9 bases. CDR1 MGHDK and CDR2 SYGVNS come from the germline V gene. The CDR3 DNA is TGTGCCAGCAGTGAATCGGGGCGGGACGAGCAGTACTTC. Its translation is CASSESGRDEQYF.

J is TRBJ2-7 and V is TRBV4-3; 10 bases align to TRBD1. CDR1 is LGHNA, CDR2 YSLEER, per germline. J lost 3 bases, V lost 1 base, and 3 bases had no gene match. The CDR3 consists of 15 residues. The CDR3 spells CASSQGTGGYYEQYF. CDR3 in DNA: TGCGCCAGCAGCCAAGGGACAGGGGGTTACTACGAGCAGTACTTC.

The rearrangement links TRBV9 to TRBJ1-1; D gene ambiguous. From germline, CDR1 is SGDLS and CDR2 YYNGEE. The CDR3 is 13 amino acids. V was shortened by 0 bases and J by 3 bases, with 6 bases between the two germline ends. CDR3 sequence (DNA): TGTGCCAGCAGCGTAGTCAGGTACACTGAAGCTTTCTTT. It yields the protein CASSVVRYTEAFF.

The chain uses TRBV7-2 and TRBJ2-1; D not resolved. This CDR3 spans 11 amino acids. Trimming cost V 5 bases and J 10 bases, with 9 bases left between them. Germline CDR1 and CDR2: SGHTA and FQGNSA. CDR3 residues: CASSNPREQFF. CDR3 sequence (DNA): TGTGCCAGCAGCAACCCCAGGGAGCAGTTCTTC.

The CDR3: CAISATIRAATGSYEQYF. The CDR3 DNA sequence: TGTGCCATCAGTGCAACAATACGGGCGGCAACCGGAAGCTACGAGCAGTACTTC. This chain connects TRBV10-3 to TRBJ2-7, with D hard to call. CDR3 length: 18 amino acids. With 4 bases removed from V and 3 bases from J, the gap between germline ends came to 25 bases. Germline assignment: CDR1 ENHRY and CDR2 SYGVKD.

The rearrangement uses TRBV13 and TRBJ2-3, with 11 bases matching TRBD2. Germline CDR1 is PRHDT and CDR2 is FYEKMQ (reference sequence). This CDR3 contains 15 residues. V gave up 5 bases and J gave up 2 bases; unmatched junction bases: 3. CDR3 protein: CASSPTSGDTDTQYF. The CDR3 DNA reads as TGTGCCAGCAGCCCGACTAGCGGGGACACAGATACGCAGTATTTT.

The J gene is TRBJ2-3, the V gene TRBV9; 9 bases are a match to TRBD1. J lost 4 bases, V lost 4 bases, and 10 bases had no gene match. The length of the CDR3 is 16 residues. Germline CDR1 and CDR2: SGDLS and YYNGEE. The CDR3 DNA reads TGTGCCAGCAGCCAATACCGGGACAGGGATGCAGATACGCAGTATTTT. Residues: CASSQYRDRDADTQYF.

This clone was seen only a few times. The chain has TRBV7-2 and TRBJ2-2, with D perhaps assigned TRBD1 or TRBD2 (5 bases each). Trimming took 2 bases from V and 0 from J, leaving 10 bases between them. Per the germline V gene, CDR1 is SGHTA and CDR2 is FQGNSA. This CDR3 is 16 amino acids long. The DNA of the CDR3 is TGTGCCAGCAGCTTATCCGGGGCTGCGAACACCGGGGAGCTGTTTTTT. Protein sequence: CASSLSGAANTGELFF.

The CDR3 bases are TGTGCCAGCAGCTTCACAGCATATAGCAATCAGCCCCAGCATTTT. It is translated as CASSFTAYSNQPQHF. V gene TRBV7-2 combines with J gene TRBJ1-5; D unclear. Germline CDR1 reads SGHTA; CDR2 reads FQGNSA. The CDR3 extends over 15 amino acids. Trimming removed 3 bases from V and 0 bases from J, with 9 bases in between. Full variable domain (outside the CDR3, taken from reference TRBV7-2 and TRBJ1-5): GAGVSQSPSNKVTEKGKDVELRCDPISGHTALYWYRQSLGQGLEFLIYFQGNSAPDKSGLPSDRFSAERTGGSVSTLTIQRTQQEDSAVYLCASSFTAYSNQPQHFGDGTRLSIL.